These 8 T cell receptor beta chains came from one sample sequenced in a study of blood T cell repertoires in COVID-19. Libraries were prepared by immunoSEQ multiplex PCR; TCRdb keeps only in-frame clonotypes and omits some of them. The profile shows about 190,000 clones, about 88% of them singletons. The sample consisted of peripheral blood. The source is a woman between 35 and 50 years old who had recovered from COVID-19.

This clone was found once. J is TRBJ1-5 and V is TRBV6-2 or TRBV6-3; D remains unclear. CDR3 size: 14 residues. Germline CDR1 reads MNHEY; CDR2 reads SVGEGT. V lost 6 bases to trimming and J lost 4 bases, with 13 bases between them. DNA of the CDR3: TGTGCCAGCAGCCATACCGAACTAAATCAGCCCCAGCATTTT. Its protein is CASSHTELNQPQHF.

For the CDR3, the DNA is TGCAGCGTTGTGGGAGGCGTCACAGATACGCAGTATTTT. This encodes CSVVGGVTDTQYF. The chain combines TRBV29-1 with TRBJ2-3; D might be TRBD2 (6 bases). Between the trimmed V and J ends, which lost 4 bases and 2 bases, there was a span of 10 bases. The germline V gene encodes CDR1 SQVTM and CDR2 ANQGSEA. This CDR3 has 13 residues.

The CDR3 sequence: CASSSTPLRAGVSNQPQHF. The CDR3 DNA follows: TGTGCCAGCAGTTCAACACCGCTCCGGGCAGGGGTAAGCAATCAGCCCCAGCATTTT. The gene calls are TRBV28 and TRBJ1-5; D might be TRBD1 (6 bases). V lost 4 bases, J lost 1 base, and 23 bases lay in between. Germline V CDR1 and CDR2: MDHEN, SYDVKM. The CDR3 is made up of 19 amino acids.

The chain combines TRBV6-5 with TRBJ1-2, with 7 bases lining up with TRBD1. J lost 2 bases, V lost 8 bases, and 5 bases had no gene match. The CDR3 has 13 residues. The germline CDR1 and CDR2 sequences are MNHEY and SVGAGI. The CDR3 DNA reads TGTGCCAGCCGGGACAGTTTAAACTATGGCTACACCTTC. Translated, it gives CASRDSLNYGYTF.

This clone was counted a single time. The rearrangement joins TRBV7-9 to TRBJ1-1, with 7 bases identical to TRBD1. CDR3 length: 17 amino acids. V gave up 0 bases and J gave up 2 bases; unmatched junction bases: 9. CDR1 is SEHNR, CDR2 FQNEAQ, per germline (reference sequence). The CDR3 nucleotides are TGTGCCAGCAGCTTAGCGCCGAGGGGGCGGCTTAACACTGAAGCTTTCTTT. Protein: CASSLAPRGRLNTEAFF.

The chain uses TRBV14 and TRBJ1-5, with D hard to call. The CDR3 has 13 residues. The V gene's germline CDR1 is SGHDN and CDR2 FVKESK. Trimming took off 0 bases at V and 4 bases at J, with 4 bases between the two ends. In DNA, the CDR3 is TGTGCCAGCAGCCAAGACAGAAATCAGCCCCAGCATTTT. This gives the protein CASSQDRNQPQHF.

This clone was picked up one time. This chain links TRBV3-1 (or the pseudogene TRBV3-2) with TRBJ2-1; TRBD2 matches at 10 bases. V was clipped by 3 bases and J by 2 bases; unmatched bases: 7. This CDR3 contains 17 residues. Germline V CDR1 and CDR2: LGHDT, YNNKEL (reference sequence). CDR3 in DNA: TGTGCCAGCAGCCAGGCCATAGCGGGAGGCCCCTACAATGAGCAGTTCTTC. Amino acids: CASSQAIAGGPYNEQFF.

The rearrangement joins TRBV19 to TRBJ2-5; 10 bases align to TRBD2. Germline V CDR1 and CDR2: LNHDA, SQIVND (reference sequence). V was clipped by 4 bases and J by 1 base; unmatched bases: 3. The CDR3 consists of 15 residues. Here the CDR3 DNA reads TGTGCCAGTAGTAATCCTAGCGGGGGCCAAGAGACCCAGTACTTC. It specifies CASSNPSGGQETQYF.